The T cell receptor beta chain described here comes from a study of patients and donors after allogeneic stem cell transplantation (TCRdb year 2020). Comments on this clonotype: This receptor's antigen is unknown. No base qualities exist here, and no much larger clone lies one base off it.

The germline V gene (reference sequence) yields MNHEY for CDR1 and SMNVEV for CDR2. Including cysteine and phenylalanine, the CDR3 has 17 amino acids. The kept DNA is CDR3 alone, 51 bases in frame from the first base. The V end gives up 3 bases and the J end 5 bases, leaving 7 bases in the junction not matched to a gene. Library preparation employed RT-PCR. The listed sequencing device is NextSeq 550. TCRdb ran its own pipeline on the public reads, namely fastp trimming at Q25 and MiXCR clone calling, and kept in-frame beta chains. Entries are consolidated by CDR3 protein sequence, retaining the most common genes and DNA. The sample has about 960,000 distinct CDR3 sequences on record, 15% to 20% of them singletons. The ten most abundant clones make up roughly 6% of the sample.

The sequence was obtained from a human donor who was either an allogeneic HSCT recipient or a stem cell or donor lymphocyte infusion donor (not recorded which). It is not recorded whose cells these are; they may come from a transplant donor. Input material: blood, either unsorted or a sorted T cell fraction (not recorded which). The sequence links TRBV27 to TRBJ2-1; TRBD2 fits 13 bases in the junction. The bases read TGTGCCAGCAGTTTCCACTGGACTAGCGGGAGTGACAATGAGCAGTTCTTC. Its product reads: CASSFHWTSGSDNEQFF.